The 15 T cell receptor beta chains listed next were all sequenced from one sample in a study of cytomegalovirus exposure and HLA in healthy donors. 60 Vbeta and 13 Jbeta primers were used in PCR. Assay used: immunoSEQ multiplex PCR; TCRdb lists only in-frame clones, some missing. The sample table sets out approximately 200,000 clones. The sequencing sample was made of PBMCs. The receptors originated from a boy between 10 and 17 years old in good health and CMV-seronegative.

The chain is built from TRBV19 and TRBJ1-4; D may be TRBD1 (6 bases). V was shortened by 5 bases and J by 7 bases, with 14 bases between the two germline ends. The CDR3 length is 14 residues. Germline assignment: CDR1 LNHDA and CDR2 SQIVND (reference sequence). CDR3 sequence reads: CASSPQGKSEKLFF. As DNA, the CDR3 is TGTGCCAGTAGTCCTCAGGGGAAATCTGAAAAACTGTTTTTT.

Remarks on this clone: Other DNA sequences from this sample encode an identical CDR3 as well. The V and J genes are TRBV6-5 and TRBJ2-7; 10 bases fit TRBD2. After removal of 5 bases from V and 3 bases from J, the junction contained 4 bases not matched to a gene. CDR3 length: 14 residues. The germline V gene has CDR1 MNHEY and CDR2 SVGAGI. The CDR3 protein is CASSRASGGYEQYF. The CDR3 DNA is TGTGCCAGCAGTAGGGCTAGCGGGGGCTACGAGCAGTACTTC.

The J gene is TRBJ2-1, the V gene TRBV4-3; the D is unclear. Germline V gene lookup returns CDR1 LGHNA and CDR2 YSLEER. Trimming pared 2 bases from V and 3 bases from J, leaving 5 bases between. This CDR3 is built from 13 residues. The CDR3, as DNA: TGCGCCAGCAGCCAACCTCGCTACAATGAGCAGTTCTTC. It specifies CASSQPRYNEQFF.

The chain is built from TRBV5-1 and TRBJ1-6, with 10 bases identical to TRBD1. Per germline, CDR1 SGHRS and CDR2 YFSETQ. J lost 6 bases, V lost 5 bases, and 8 bases had no gene match. This CDR3 region has 16 residues. DNA for the CDR3: TGCGCCAGCAGTCTCCTGGACAGGGGGTTTAATTCACCCCTCCACTTT. Its protein is CASSLLDRGFNSPLHF. The whole variable domain, filled in from reference TRBV5-1 and TRBJ1-6, reads KAGVTQTPRYLIKTRGQQVTLSCSPISGHRSVSWYQQTPGQGLQFLFEYFSETQRNKGNFPGRFSGRQFSNSRSEMNVSTLELGDSALYLCASSLLDRGFNSPLHFGNGTRLTVT.

V is TRBV15 and J is TRBJ1-1; TRBD1 matches at 7 bases. The germline V gene encodes CDR1 LNHNV and CDR2 YYDKDF (reference sequence). There are 18 residues in the CDR3. The V segment lost 0 bases and the J segment 3 bases; nucleotides outside the gene matches: 13. The CDR3 DNA reads TGTGCCACCAGCAGAGATGGCTGGGGAACAGGGGAATACACTGAAGCTTTCTTT. Protein product: CATSRDGWGTGEYTEAFF.

The chain joins TRBV5-5 to TRBJ2-2, with TRBD2 matching over 8 bases. Germline trimming cut 2 bases from V and 8 bases from J; bases unmatched to any gene: 8. The germline CDR1 and CDR2 sequences are SGHKS and YYEKEE (reference sequence). The CDR3 runs 15 residues. DNA for the CDR3: TGTGCCAGCAGCTTTTTAGCGGGGCGACGGGGGGAGCTGTTTTTT. Amino acids: CASSFLAGRRGELFF. Full variable domain (missing parts from reference TRBV5-5 and TRBJ2-2): DAGVTQSPTHLIKTRGQQVTLRCSPISGHKSVSWYQQVLGQGPQFIFQYYEKEERGRGNFPDRFSARQFPNYSSELNVNALLLGDSALYLCASSFLAGRRGELFFGEGSRLTVL.

The chain carries TRBV9 and TRBJ1-2; D might be TRBD1 (5 bases). The CDR3 extends over 14 amino acids. Trimming stripped 7 bases from V and 8 bases from J, with 21 bases between. Germline V gene data show CDR1 as SGDLS and CDR2 as YYNGEE. The CDR3: CASGPRWGGRGYTF. The CDR3 DNA reads as TGTGCCAGCGGCCCTCGATGGGGGGGTCGGGGCTACACCTTC.

The V gene is TRBV11-2, the J gene TRBJ2-3; D remains unclear. CDR3 length: 13 residues. V lost 5 bases to trimming and J lost 8 bases, with 14 bases between them. Germline CDR1 SGHAT, CDR2 FQNNGV. CDR3 DNA: TGTGCCAGCAGCCCCGACCCTCCGGGTACGCAGTATTTT. Translation: CASSPDPPGTQYF.

In the case of this clone: Different DNA sequences within this sample yield the same CDR3. V is TRBV5-4 and J is TRBJ2-7, with 11 bases matching TRBD1. Looked up from germline, CDR1 is SGHNT and CDR2 is YYREEE (reference sequence). The CDR3 spans 15 residues. V lost 3 bases to trimming and J lost 1 base; unmatched junction nucleotides: 3. CDR3 DNA: TGTGCCAGCAGCTCCCGGGACAGGGGGTCCTACGAGCAGTACTTC. It is translated as CASSSRDRGSYEQYF.

The chain carries TRBV5-5 and TRBJ1-1; D ambiguous. The CDR3 runs to 16 residues. Germline V gene lookup returns CDR1 SGHKS and CDR2 YYEKEE (reference sequence). Between the trimmed V and J ends, which lost 0 bases and 2 bases, there was a span of 14 bases. The CDR3 sequence: CASSLGLRTENTEAFF. In nucleotides, the CDR3 is TGTGCCAGCAGCTTGGGGCTGAGAACAGAAAACACTGAAGCTTTCTTT. The full variable domain, its missing parts supplied by reference TRBV5-5 and TRBJ1-1, is DAGVTQSPTHLIKTRGQQVTLRCSPISGHKSVSWYQQVLGQGPQFIFQYYEKEERGRGNFPDRFSARQFPNYSSELNVNALLLGDSALYLCASSLGLRTENTEAFFGQGTRLTVV.

The V gene is TRBV7-9, the J gene TRBJ2-7; TRBD2 matches at 9 bases. J was trimmed by 1 base and V by 1 base; bases with no gene match: 8. The CDR3 contains 17 residues. CDR1 and CDR2 from the germline V gene are SEHNR and FQNEAQ (reference sequence). The CDR3 protein is CASSLDVAGGPSYEQYF. DNA of the CDR3: TGTGCCAGCAGCTTAGATGTCGCGGGGGGGCCATCCTACGAGCAGTACTTC.

The rearrangement joins TRBV25-1 to TRBJ2-1; D gene unclear. Trimming cost V 2 bases and J 0 bases, with 8 bases left between them. The CDR3 length is 15 residues. Germline loops: CDR1 MGHDK, CDR2 SYGVNS. In DNA, the CDR3 is TGTGCCAGCAGTGAACGGTACAGCTCCTACAATGAGCAGTTCTTC. Its protein product is CASSERYSSYNEQFF.

V and J are TRBV7-3 and TRBJ2-1; D is perhaps TRBD1 (6 bases). This CDR3 spans 13 amino acids. The germline V and J ends were trimmed by 3 bases and 6 bases, with 9 bases remaining between them. Germline V CDR1 and CDR2: SGHTA, FQGTGA. CDR3 in amino acids: CASSLLRGNEQFF. The CDR3 DNA follows: TGTGCCAGCAGCTTGCTCAGGGGCAATGAGCAGTTCTTC.

The chain employs TRBV9 and TRBJ2-2, with D perhaps TRBD1 (5 bases). CDR1 and CDR2 from the germline V gene are SGDLS and YYNGEE. The CDR3 totals 13 residues. V shed 5 bases and J shed 3 bases, with 8 bases lying between them. CDR3 loop: CASSGHDTGELFF. The CDR3 DNA sequence: TGTGCCAGCAGTGGACACGACACCGGGGAGCTGTTTTTT. The full variable domain, in which reference TRBV9 and TRBJ2-2 provide the parts outside the CDR3, is DSGVTQTPKHLITATGQRVTLRCSPRSGDLSVYWYQQSLDQGLQFLIQYYNGEERAKGNILERFSAQQFPDLHSELNLSSLELGDSALYFCASSGHDTGELFFGEGSRLTVL.

This rearrangement joins TRBV18 to TRBJ1-5; the D is unclear. Germline CDR1 KGHSH, CDR2 LQKENI. V lost 5 bases, J lost 0 bases, and 8 bases lay in between. The CDR3 is made up of 14 amino acids. CDR3 nucleotides: TGTGCCAGCTCAATCAGTCTTAGCAATCAGCCCCAGCATTTT. The encoded protein is CASSISLSNQPQHF.